This TCR beta chain originates from a study of technical replicates of blood from several donors. The protocol was immunoSEQ multiplex PCR, while the TCRdb copy is restricted to in-frame clones and leaves out a portion. The sample carries about 88,000 clones, around 94% recorded once. The CDR3 is 17 residues long. Germline V gene lookup returns CDR1 MDHEN and CDR2 SYDVKM. The ends lost 4 bases at V and 6 bases at J; junction bases unmatched: 15. Sequencing was performed on T cells isolated from PBMCs. The sequence came from a human donor in good health. The chain joins TRBV28 to TRBJ2-1, with 7 positions matching TRBD1. The CDR3 loop reads CASSWTGRDAGSNEQFF. DNA for the CDR3: TGTGCCAGCAGTTGGACAGGAAGGGATGCGGGCTCCAATGAGCAGTTCTTC.